The source of this TCR beta chain is a study of early T cells in non-severe SARS-CoV-2 infection. Germline values: CDR1 MNHNS, CDR2 SASEGT. V was trimmed by 8 bases and J by 0 bases, leaving 13 bases between them. There are 15 residues in the CDR3. There are many counts of this clonotype. Its antigen is undetermined. The study, taken as a whole, reports: There was a bias toward anti-spike CD8 responses in VDJdb matching, which missed private and CD4 specificities.

Individual cDNA molecules were tagged with unique molecular identifiers, the study reported. MiXCR, applied by TCRdb to the 5' RACE reads, yields one record per CDR3 protein. The sample has 40,000 to 60,000 distinct CDR3 sequences; about 4% are singletons. This clonotype originated in an adult who was a healthcare worker with PCR-confirmed SARS-CoV-2 infection or an uninfected control (not recorded which). The material sequenced was whole blood. This chain joins TRBV6-1 and TRBJ2-2; D is perhaps TRBD1 or TRBD2 (5 bases each). CDR3 DNA: TGTGCCAGCGGGACCGGGACGGCGAACACCGGGGAGCTGTTTTTT. Amino acid sequence: CASGTGTANTGELFF.